Each of the 17 T cell receptor beta chains below was sequenced from the same sample in a study of glioma-infiltrating T cells (dated by TCRdb to 2016 to 2017). The sequencing machine was an Illumina MiSeq. TCR alpha and beta CDR3 regions were amplified with the iRepertoire nested amplicon-rescue multiplex PCR (arm-PCR) platform from RNA. Using fastp trimming at Q25 and MiXCR clonotype assembly, TCRdb reanalyzed the public sequencing data and kept in-frame beta chains. Merged by CDR3 protein, the rows form single entries marked with the most common genes and DNA. Recorded for this sample are 100,000 to 150,000 distinct CDR3 sequences; around a quarter of them occurred a single time. Of the sample, 27% is held by the ten largest clones. Sequencing was done on a sample of glioma tissue, nonneoplastic brain tissue, or PBMCs (not recorded which). These receptors were obtained from a human donor with low-grade glioma or glioblastoma, undergoing nonglioma brain surgery, or in good health (not recorded which).

This clonotype showed up many times. This chain uses TRBV6-1 with TRBJ2-1, with D unclear. Germline lookup yields CDR1 MNHNS and CDR2 SASEGT. The CDR3 runs to 13 residues. V shed 5 bases and J shed 10 bases, with 15 bases lying between them. For the CDR3, the DNA is TGTGCCAGCAGTTCCCTCGTGAGCGTCGAGCAGTTCTTC. Translated: CASSSLVSVEQFF.

V and J are TRBV6-5 and TRBJ2-1; 8 bases map to TRBD1. V shed 5 bases and J 2 bases; nucleotides not matched to a gene: 5. The CDR3 totals 15 residues. Germline-derived CDR1 and CDR2 are MNHEY and SVGAGI. The CDR3 DNA reads TGTGCCAGCAGTCCAGACAGGGGCGCCTACAATGAGCAGTTCTTC. Its protein is CASSPDRGAYNEQFF.

This clonotype was detected only a few times. The rearrangement joins TRBV28 to TRBJ2-2; D might be TRBD2 (5 bases). The CDR3 loop spans 16 amino acids. V was shortened by 6 bases and J by 3 bases, with 17 bases between the two germline ends. Germline CDR1 reads MDHEN; CDR2 reads SYDVKM. Here the CDR3 DNA reads TGTGCCAGCAGCCCGACCCGGGGTGTGGACACCGGGGAGCTGTTTTTT. Its protein product is CASSPTRGVDTGELFF.

The rearrangement uses TRBV7-2 and TRBJ2-1; D is unclear. The CDR3 spans 12 residues. The V end lost 2 bases, the J end lost 9 bases, and 8 bases lay between the germline ends. CDR1 and CDR2 (germline): SGHTA, FQGNSA. The CDR3 coding sequence is TGTGCCAGCAGCTTATCGGTTGTTGAGCAGTTCTTC. Translated, it gives CASSLSVVEQFF. Using reference TRBV7-2 and TRBJ2-1 for the parts outside the CDR3, the full variable domain is GAGVSQSPSNKVTEKGKDVELRCDPISGHTALYWYRQSLGQGLEFLIYFQGNSAPDKSGLPSDRFSAERTGGSVSTLTIQRTQQEDSAVYLCASSLSVVEQFFGPGTRLTVL.

In regard to this clonotype: A read error may explain this, as a much larger clone is one base away. V is TRBV20-1 and J is TRBJ1-1; D ambiguous. Trimming shortened V by 4 bases and J by 0 bases, and 9 bases separated the two germline ends. The CDR3 spans 13 residues. Germline loops: CDR1 DFQATT, CDR2 SNEGSKA (reference sequence). As DNA, the CDR3 is TGCAGTGCTACCATCCACATGAACACTGAAGCTTTCTTT. It yields the protein CSATIHMNTEAFF.

This clonotype was detected many times. The J gene is TRBJ1-6, the V gene TRBV20-1; D is unresolved. The CDR3 contains 16 residues. The germline gives CDR1 DFQATT, CDR2 SNEGSKA (reference sequence). Between the trimmed V and J ends, which lost 1 base and 0 bases, there was a span of 10 bases. CDR3 DNA sequence: TGCAGTGCTAGAGGCGCCGAACCCTCCTATAATTCACCCCTCCACTTT. Translating it yields CSARGAEPSYNSPLHF.

The chain links TRBV3-1 to TRBJ2-3, with a possible D match to TRBD1 (6 bases). Deletions cut 1 base from V and 3 bases from J, with 11 bases between. CDR3 size: 15 residues. Germline assignment: CDR1 LGHDT and CDR2 YNNKEL (reference sequence). The CDR3 region is CASSQVWTVTDTQYF. DNA of the CDR3: TGTGCCAGCAGCCAAGTGTGGACAGTTACAGATACGCAGTATTTT.

The rearrangement links TRBV10-3 to TRBJ1-5, with a tentative D call TRBD1 (5 bases). V was clipped by 3 bases and J by 5 bases, with 14 bases between them. This CDR3 region has 15 residues. The germline V gene has CDR1 ENHRY and CDR2 SYGVKD. CDR3: CAISDSDGGYQPQHF. For the CDR3, the DNA is TGTGCCATCAGTGATTCGGACGGGGGTTATCAGCCCCAGCATTTT.

In this sample, this clonotype turned up many times. CDR3 sequence reads: CASSLGTEYEQYV. Written as DNA, the CDR3 is TGTGCCAGCAGTTTAGGGACAGAATACGAGCAGTACGTC. The chain carries TRBV28 and TRBJ2-7, with 7 bases identical to TRBD1. The J segment lost 4 bases and the V segment lost 2 bases, leaving 2 bases of the junction unmatched. The CDR3 contains 13 residues. Germline CDR1 MDHEN, CDR2 SYDVKM.

This clonotype was counted only a few times. The chain links TRBV3-1 to TRBJ1-1; no clear D gene. V was pared by 1 base and J by 6 bases, with 15 bases between. This CDR3 has 15 amino acids. Per germline, CDR1 LGHDT and CDR2 YNNKEL (reference sequence). The CDR3 loop reads CASSQGRTAGAEAFF. As DNA, the CDR3 is TGTGCCAGCAGCCAAGGAAGGACGGCAGGCGCTGAAGCTTTCTTT.

In this sample, this clonotype turned up a few times. V gene TRBV7-3 combines with J gene TRBJ2-5; 9 bases align to TRBD2. The CDR3 runs to 15 residues. CDR1 is SGHTA, CDR2 FQGTGA, per germline. V dropped 1 base and J dropped 5; count of bases not matched to a gene: 5. The CDR3 region is CASSLSGGVSETQYF. CDR3 bases: TGTGCCAGCAGCTTAAGCGGGGGGGTCTCGGAGACCCAGTACTTC.

The gene calls are TRBV6-1 and TRBJ2-5; 10 bases map to TRBD1. Per the germline V gene, CDR1 is MNHNS and CDR2 is SASEGT. This CDR3 contains 15 residues. With V trimmed by 9 bases and J by 1 base, 8 bases remained unmatched. The CDR3 is CASQWDRGFQETQYF. CDR3 sequence (DNA): TGTGCCAGTCAGTGGGACAGGGGATTCCAAGAGACCCAGTACTTC.

This clonotype was detected only a few times. CDR3 nucleotides: TGTGCCAGCTCAAAACAGGGAGGCGAGACCCAGTACTTC. Its protein is CASSKQGGETQYF. This chain uses TRBV18 with TRBJ2-5; D may be TRBD1 or TRBD2 (6 bases each). The CDR3 length is 13 residues. CDR1 is KGHSH, CDR2 LQKENI, per germline. V shed 5 bases and J shed 5 bases, with 12 bases lying between them.

The gene calls are TRBV20-1 and TRBJ2-1, with D hard to call. Trimming left V 5 bases short and J 2 bases short, with 19 bases between. This CDR3 contains 16 residues. CDR1 DFQATT and CDR2 SNEGSKA come from the germline V gene (reference sequence). CDR3 sequence (DNA): TGCAGTGCTCCGTCGAAGGGCAGCAGAACCTACAATGAGCAGTTCTTC. It yields the protein CSAPSKGSRTYNEQFF.

Only a few counts were recorded for this clonotype. The chain couples TRBV3-1 to TRBJ1-1, with TRBD1 matching over 7 bases. There are 15 residues in the CDR3. V shed 5 bases and J 1 base; nucleotides not matched to a gene: 7. Germline CDR1 LGHDT, CDR2 YNNKEL (reference sequence). For the CDR3, the DNA is TGTGCCAGCAGCGTATCCGGGACAGCGAACACTGAAGCTTTCTTT. Amino acid sequence: CASSVSGTANTEAFF.

This clonotype has just a few counts. This chain uses TRBV2 with TRBJ1-3; 9 bases agree with TRBD1. Germline-derived CDR1 and CDR2 are SNHLY and FYNNEI. The CDR3 is made up of 15 amino acids. V shed 5 bases, J shed 3 bases, and the junction held 5 bases outside the gene matches. CDR3 in amino acids: CASSLQGARGNTIYF. CDR3 in DNA: TGTGCCAGCAGTTTACAGGGGGCGCGTGGAAACACCATATATTTT.

The genes are TRBV7-9 and TRBJ1-2; weak D call: TRBD1 (6 bases). The CDR3 runs to 14 residues. V dropped 6 bases and J dropped 3 bases, with 14 bases sitting between them. Germline V lookup: CDR1 SEHNR, CDR2 FQNEAQ (reference sequence). CDR3 DNA sequence: TGTGCCAGCAGATGGGGGGGCGCTGACTATGGCTACACCTTC. It yields the protein CASRWGGADYGYTF.